This T cell receptor (beta chain) was found in a study of beta chain features in type 1 diabetes. This clone appeared a few times. This same CDR3 is encoded by further DNA sequences in the sample. This CDR3 has 12 residues. The germline V and J ends were trimmed by 5 bases and 0 bases, with 5 bases remaining between them. The germline CDR1 and CDR2 sequences are SGHTA and FQGNSA. Isolated RNA was reverse transcribed in full, so expressed TCRB transcripts were sequenced. Assay: immunoSEQ multiplex PCR; the TCRdb copy retains only in-frame clones and omits some. The sample lists around 340,000 clones, roughly 21% occurring once.

The sequenced sample was naive CD4+ T cells from blood. The gene calls are TRBV7-2 and TRBJ2-7; D remains ambiguous. The receptor was isolated from a woman under 30 in good health. In DNA form, the CDR3 reads TGTGCCAGCAGCCTAAGCTCCTACGAGCAGTACTTC. This encodes CASSLSSYEQYF.